This T cell receptor (beta chain) was captured in a study of chemoradiotherapy in HPV16-positive cancers. About the study: Two HPV16-positive patients' cells yielded candidate HPV-specific clones and common motifs. Notes on the study in general: During treatment, candidate HPV-specific clones and E7-related motifs expanded in tumor. In HPV16-positive patients, HPV-responsive T-cell expansion tracked better recurrence-free survival. Functional assays defining HPV-specific T cells used only a couple of HPV16-positive patients.

Comments on this clone: Its specificity is unknown.

Germline V lookup: CDR1 MNHEY, CDR2 SMNVEV (reference sequence). The CDR3 spans 20 residues. The V segment lost 2 bases and the J segment 3 bases; nucleotides outside the gene matches: 17. Sequencing was performed with immunoSEQ multiplex PCR; in TCRdb, only in-frame clones are kept and a portion is missing. The sample contains 6,500 to 8,500 clones, around nine tenths of which appear only once. This TCR was recovered from a human donor with HPV-associated anogenital cancer. The chain is built from TRBV27 and TRBJ2-7; the match to TRBD2 covers 12 bases. The sequences come from tumor tissue, collected from a patient who underwent chemoradiotherapy. CDR3 DNA sequence: TGTGCCAGCAGTTTAGACCCCCCGAGGCCTAGCGGGAGGGGATTCTACGAGCAGTACTTC. This codes for CASSLDPPRPSGRGFYEQYF.